This TCR beta chain was sequenced during a study of T-cell reconstitution after alpha-beta-depleted transplantation in children. Study-wide findings and caveats: Alpha-beta T cells about two months after transplant reportedly derived from several hundred expanded graft clones. When one year had passed after transplant, most T-cell counts and diversity came from newly produced T cells. Some patients showed high day-60 TCRbeta diversity, which derived from surviving recipient T cells and thymic progenitors.

Trimming took 0 bases from V and 6 from J, leaving 16 bases between them. From germline, CDR1 is SGHRS and CDR2 YFSETQ. The CDR3 consists of 16 residues. This clonotype appeared many times. The antigen remains unidentified. Unique molecular identifiers were incorporated during preparation of the TCRbeta library. TCRdb re-derived calls from the PCR reads in MiXCR, one entry per CDR3 protein. Of 550,000 to 800,000 distinct CDR3 sequences listed, around 13% are singletons. The chain has TRBV5-1 and TRBJ2-1; D may be TRBD1 or TRBD2 (5 bases each). Specimen: PBMCs, collected before TCRalphabeta/CD19-depleted stem cell transplant. The sequence derives from a girl between 2 and 10 years old with congenital amegakaryocytic thrombocytopenia, due to receive a stem cell transplant. CDR3 coding DNA: TGCGCCAGCAGCTTGGGGGTCCACGGTGGGGGCAATGAGCAGTTCTTC. Residues: CASSLGVHGGGNEQFF.